This entry lists 5 T cell receptor beta chains sequenced from one sample in a study of beta chain features in type 1 diabetes. Study-wide results and caveats: Significant though moderate, a shortening of TCRB CDR3s appeared in all four CD4+ subsets of Type 1 diabetes patients.

Which antigens these TCRs recognize remains unknown. The sequenced template was cDNA made from the entire isolated RNA. Using immunoSEQ multiplex PCR, the repertoire was profiled, and TCRdb retains in-frame clones only, with some absent. The repertoire holds over 650,000 clones, with over 12% as singletons. The sample consisted of naive CD4+ T cells from blood. The receptors were gathered from a man younger than 30 with type 1 diabetes.

The rearrangement uses TRBV4-3 and TRBJ1-5; perhaps TRBD1 as D (6 bases). V was cut by 0 bases and J by 7 bases, with 13 bases left in between. The germline CDR1 and CDR2 sequences are LGHNA and YSLEER. This CDR3 has 15 residues. CDR3 in amino acids: CASSQDLGRGQPQHF. In DNA, the CDR3 is TGCGCCAGCAGCCAAGATCTCGGCAGGGGACAGCCCCAGCATTTT.

This clone was detected only a few times. The V gene is TRBV6-5, the J gene TRBJ2-3, with 9 nucleotides matching TRBD1. Looked up from germline, CDR1 is MNHEY and CDR2 is SVGAGI. The CDR3 spans 16 residues. Trimming at V came to 2 bases and at J to 2 bases, leaving 5 bases not matched to a gene. This CDR3 is CASSYPGQGPTDTQYF. The CDR3 DNA sequence: TGTGCCAGCAGTTACCCGGGACAGGGACCCACAGATACGCAGTATTTT.

Only a few counts were recorded for this clone. J is TRBJ2-7 and V is TRBV5-1; TRBD1 might be the D (6 bases). Germline CDR1 is SGHRS and CDR2 is YFSETQ. The CDR3 runs to 14 residues. The ends were cut back, 0 bases at V and 7 bases at J, with 14 bases in the middle. The chain's CDR3 is CASSLASTGREQYF. DNA of the CDR3: TGCGCCAGCAGCTTGGCCTCGACAGGACGAGAGCAGTACTTC.

This chain connects TRBV4-2 to TRBJ1-2, with D hard to call. Trimming pared 0 bases from V and 2 bases from J, leaving 4 bases between. The germline V gene has CDR1 LGHNA and CDR2 YNFKEQ. This CDR3 has 13 amino acids. This CDR3 reads CASSQDGNYGYTF. The CDR3 DNA follows: TGTGCCAGCAGCCAAGACGGGAACTATGGCTACACCTTC.

V and J are TRBV19 and TRBJ1-4; D is ambiguous. Trimming stripped 8 bases from V and 0 bases from J, with 7 bases between. The length of the CDR3 is 13 residues. Germline loops: CDR1 LNHDA, CDR2 SQIVND (reference sequence). The CDR3 coding sequence is TGTGCCAGTTCACCGACAACTAATGAAAAACTGTTTTTT. Its translation: CASSPTTNEKLFF.